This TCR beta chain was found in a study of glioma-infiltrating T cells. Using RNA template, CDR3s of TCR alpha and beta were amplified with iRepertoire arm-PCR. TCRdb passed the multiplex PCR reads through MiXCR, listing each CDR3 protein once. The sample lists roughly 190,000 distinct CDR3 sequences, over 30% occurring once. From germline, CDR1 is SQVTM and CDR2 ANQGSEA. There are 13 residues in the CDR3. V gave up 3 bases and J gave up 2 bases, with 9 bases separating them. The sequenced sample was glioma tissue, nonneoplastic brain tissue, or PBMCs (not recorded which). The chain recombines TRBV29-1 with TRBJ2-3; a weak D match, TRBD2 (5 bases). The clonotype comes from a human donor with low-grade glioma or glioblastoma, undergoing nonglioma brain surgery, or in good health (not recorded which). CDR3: CSVDSGVTDTQYF. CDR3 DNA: TGCAGCGTTGATTCCGGGGTCACAGATACGCAGTATTTT.